The clone carrying this TCR beta chain was detected many times. What it binds is unknown. This CDR3 has 16 amino acids. V shed 0 bases and J shed 2 bases, with 14 bases lying between them. RNA transcripts yielded amplified TCR beta CDR3 regions. The first-round RT-PCR employed HTBI primers together with the Qiagen OneStep RT-PCR kit. A multiplex PCR was then performed as the second round. MiXCR was run by TCRdb on the multiplex PCR reads, yielding one entry per CDR3 protein. The table has over 150,000 distinct CDR3 sequences, 30% to 45% seen once. This entry belongs to a study of Graves' ophthalmopathy and Graves' hyperthyroidism. Findings and limits, study-wide: Cross-validated, the 13-signature model showed 87.88%/81.08% sensitivity/specificity, and 80%/75% in the test set. In blood appeared most of the expanded thyroid clonotypes whose frequency exceeded 0.001.

This clonotype was sampled from a woman in her thirties or forties with Graves' ophthalmopathy. V and J are TRBV12-3 or TRBV12-4 and TRBJ2-7; D ambiguous. What was sequenced was peripheral blood. The CDR3 protein is CASSLARGSGPYEQYF. The CDR3 nucleotides are TGTGCCAGCAGTTTAGCGCGCGGTAGTGGCCCCTACGAGCAGTACTTC.